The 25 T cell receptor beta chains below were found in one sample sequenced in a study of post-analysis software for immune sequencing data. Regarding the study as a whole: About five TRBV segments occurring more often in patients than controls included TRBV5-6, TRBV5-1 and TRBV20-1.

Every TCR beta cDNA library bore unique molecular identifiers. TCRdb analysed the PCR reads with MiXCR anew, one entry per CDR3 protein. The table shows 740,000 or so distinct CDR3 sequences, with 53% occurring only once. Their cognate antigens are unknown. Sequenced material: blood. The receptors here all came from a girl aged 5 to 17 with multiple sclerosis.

Here the CDR3 reads CASSKSSVAKNIQYF. The CDR3 DNA is TGTGCCAGCAGCAAGTCCAGTGTAGCCAAAAACATTCAGTACTTC. The chain joins TRBV21-1 to TRBJ2-4. TRBV21-1 is described as a pseudogene. The CDR3 sequence is 15 residues long.

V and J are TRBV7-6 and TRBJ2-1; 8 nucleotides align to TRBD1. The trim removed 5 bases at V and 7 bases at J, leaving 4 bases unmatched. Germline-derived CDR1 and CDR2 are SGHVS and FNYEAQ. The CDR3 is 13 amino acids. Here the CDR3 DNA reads TGTGCCAGCAGCCCCGGACAGGGTAATGAGCAGTTCTTC. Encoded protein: CASSPGQGNEQFF.

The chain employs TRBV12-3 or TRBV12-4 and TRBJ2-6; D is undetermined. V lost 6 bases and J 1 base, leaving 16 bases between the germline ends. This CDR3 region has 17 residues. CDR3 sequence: CASRGRVGPSGANVLTF. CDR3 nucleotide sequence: TGTGCCAGCAGGGGCCGAGTAGGTCCATCTGGGGCCAACGTCCTGACTTTC.

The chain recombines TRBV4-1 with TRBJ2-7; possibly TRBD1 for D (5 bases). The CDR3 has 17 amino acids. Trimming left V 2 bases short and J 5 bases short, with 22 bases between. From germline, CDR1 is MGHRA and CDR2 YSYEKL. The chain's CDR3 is CASSQSPPGTGMNEQYF. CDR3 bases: TGCGCCAGCAGCCAATCGCCTCCAGGAACAGGAATGAACGAGCAGTACTTC.

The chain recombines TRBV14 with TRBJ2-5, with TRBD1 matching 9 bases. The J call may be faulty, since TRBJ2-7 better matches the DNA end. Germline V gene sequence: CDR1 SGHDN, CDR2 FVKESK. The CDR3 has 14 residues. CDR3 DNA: TGTGCCAGCAGCCTCACGGGACAGGGCGCCGAGCAGTACTTC. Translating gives CASSLTGQGAEQYF.

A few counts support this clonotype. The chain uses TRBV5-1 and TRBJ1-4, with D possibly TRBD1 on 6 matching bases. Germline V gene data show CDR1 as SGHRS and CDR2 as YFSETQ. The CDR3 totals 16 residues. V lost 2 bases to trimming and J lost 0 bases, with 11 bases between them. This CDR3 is CASSFGTTATNEKLFF. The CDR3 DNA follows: TGCGCCAGCAGCTTTGGGACAACCGCAACTAATGAAAAACTGTTTTTT.

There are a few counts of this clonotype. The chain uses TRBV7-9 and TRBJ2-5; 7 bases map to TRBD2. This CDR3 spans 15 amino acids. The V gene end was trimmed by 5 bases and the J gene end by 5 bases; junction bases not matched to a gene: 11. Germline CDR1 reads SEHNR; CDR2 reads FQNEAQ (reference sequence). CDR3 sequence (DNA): TGTGCCAGCAGCGATGGTCGGGAGGTCGGTGAGACCCAGTACTTC. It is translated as CASSDGREVGETQYF. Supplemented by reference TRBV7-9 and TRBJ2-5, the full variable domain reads DTGVSQNPRHKITKRGQNVTFRCDPISEHNRLYWYRQTLGQGPEFLTYFQNEAQLEKSRLLSDRFSAERPKGSFSTLEIQRTEQGDSAMYLCASSDGREVGETQYFGPGTRLLVL.

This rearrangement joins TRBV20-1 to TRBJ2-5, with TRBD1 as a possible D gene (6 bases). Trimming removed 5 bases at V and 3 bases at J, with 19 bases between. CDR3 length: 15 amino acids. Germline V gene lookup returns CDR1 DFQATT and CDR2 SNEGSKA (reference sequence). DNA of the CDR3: TGCAGTGCTCAGAGAGCAGGGGTAGTGAAAGAGACCCAGTACTTC. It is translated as CSAQRAGVVKETQYF.

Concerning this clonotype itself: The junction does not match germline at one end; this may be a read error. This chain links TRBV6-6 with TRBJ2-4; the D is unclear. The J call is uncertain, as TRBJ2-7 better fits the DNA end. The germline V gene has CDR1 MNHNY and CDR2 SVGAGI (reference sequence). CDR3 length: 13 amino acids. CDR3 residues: CACSYSVDYEQYF. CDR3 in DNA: TGTGCCTGCAGTTACTCGGTAGATTACGAGCAGTACTTC.

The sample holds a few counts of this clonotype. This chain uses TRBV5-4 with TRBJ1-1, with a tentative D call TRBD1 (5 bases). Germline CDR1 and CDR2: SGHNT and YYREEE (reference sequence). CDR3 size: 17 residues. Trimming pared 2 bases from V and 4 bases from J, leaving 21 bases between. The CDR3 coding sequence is TGTGCCAGCAGCTTTGTCCAGGGTAACGGCGCGACCACTGAAGCTTTCTTT. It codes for CASSFVQGNGATTEAFF. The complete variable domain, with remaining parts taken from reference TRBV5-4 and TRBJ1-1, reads ETGVTQSPTHLIKTRGQQVTLRCSSQSGHNTVSWYQQALGQGPQFIFQYYREEENGRGNFPPRFSGLQFPNYSSELNVNALELDDSALYLCASSFVQGNGATTEAFFGQGTRLTVV.

The CDR3 reads CSVAPLRDYGYTF. CDR3 sequence (DNA): TGCAGCGTTGCCCCCCTGCGGGACTATGGCTACACCTTC. The chain combines TRBV29-1 with TRBJ1-2, with no clear D. V was shortened by 4 bases and J by 3 bases, with 12 bases between the two germline ends. Per germline, CDR1 SQVTM and CDR2 ANQGSEA. The CDR3 covers 13 residues.

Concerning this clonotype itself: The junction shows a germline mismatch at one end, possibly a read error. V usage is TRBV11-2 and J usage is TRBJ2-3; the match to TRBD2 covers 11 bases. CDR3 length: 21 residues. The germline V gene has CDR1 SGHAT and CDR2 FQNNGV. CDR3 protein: CANSLQPLVAGGPHSTDTQYF. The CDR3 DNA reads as TGTGCCAACAGCTTACAACCCCTTGTAGCGGGGGGGCCCCACAGCACAGATACGCAGTATTTT.

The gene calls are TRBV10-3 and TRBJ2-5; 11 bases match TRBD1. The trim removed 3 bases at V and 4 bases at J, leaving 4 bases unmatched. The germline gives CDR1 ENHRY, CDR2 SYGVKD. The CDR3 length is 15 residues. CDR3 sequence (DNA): TGTGCCATCAGTGATGGACAGGGGGCGGGAGAGACCCAGTACTTC. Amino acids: CAISDGQGAGETQYF.

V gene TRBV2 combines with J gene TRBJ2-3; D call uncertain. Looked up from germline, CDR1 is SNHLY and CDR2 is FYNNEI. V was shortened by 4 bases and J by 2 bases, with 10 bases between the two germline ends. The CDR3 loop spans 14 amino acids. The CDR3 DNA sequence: TGTGCCAGCAGTGCACACCCGATCACAGATACGCAGTATTTT. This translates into CASSAHPITDTQYF. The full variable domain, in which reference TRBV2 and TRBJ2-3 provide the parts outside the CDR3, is EPEVTQTPSHQVTQMGQEVILRCVPISNHLYFYWYRQILGQKVEFLVSFYNNEISEKSEIFDDQFSVERPDGSNFTLKIRSTKLEDSAMYFCASSAHPITDTQYFGPGTRLTVL.

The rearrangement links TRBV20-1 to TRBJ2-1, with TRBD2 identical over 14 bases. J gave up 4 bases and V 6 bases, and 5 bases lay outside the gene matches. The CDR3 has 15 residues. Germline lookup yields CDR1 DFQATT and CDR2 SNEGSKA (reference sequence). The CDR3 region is CSAPGLAGVYNEQFF. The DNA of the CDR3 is TGCAGTGCCCCGGGACTAGCGGGGGTATACAATGAGCAGTTCTTC.

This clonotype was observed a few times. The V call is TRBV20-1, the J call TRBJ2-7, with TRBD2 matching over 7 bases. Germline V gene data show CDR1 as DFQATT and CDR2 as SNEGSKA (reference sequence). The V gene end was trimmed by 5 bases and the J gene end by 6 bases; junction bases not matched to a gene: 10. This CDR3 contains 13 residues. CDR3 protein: CSADGRRGGEQYF. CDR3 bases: TGCAGTGCTGACGGGAGGAGGGGCGGCGAGCAGTACTTC.

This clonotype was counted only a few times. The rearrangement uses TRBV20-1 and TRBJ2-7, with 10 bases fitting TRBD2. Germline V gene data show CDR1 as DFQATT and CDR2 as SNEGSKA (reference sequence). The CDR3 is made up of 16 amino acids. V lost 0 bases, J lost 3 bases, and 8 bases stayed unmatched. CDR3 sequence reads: CSARDVERGGLYEQYF. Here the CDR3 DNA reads TGCAGTGCTAGAGATGTTGAGCGGGGGGGCCTCTACGAGCAGTACTTC.

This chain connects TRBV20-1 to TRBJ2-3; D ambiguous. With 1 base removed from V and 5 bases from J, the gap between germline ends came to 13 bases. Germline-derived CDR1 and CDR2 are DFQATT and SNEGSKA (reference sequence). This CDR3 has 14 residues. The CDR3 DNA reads TGCAGTGCTAGAGTGACCGAGCTGGTAGATACGCAGTATTTT. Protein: CSARVTELVDTQYF.

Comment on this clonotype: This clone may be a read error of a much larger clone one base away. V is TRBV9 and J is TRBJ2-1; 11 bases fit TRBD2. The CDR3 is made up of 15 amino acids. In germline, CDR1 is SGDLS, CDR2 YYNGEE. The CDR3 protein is CVSSILAGGFNEQFF. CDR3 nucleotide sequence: TGTGTCAGCAGCATCCTAGCGGGGGGATTTAATGAGCAGTTCTTC.

The CDR3 here is CASSPEGAGETQYF. CDR3 nucleotide sequence: TGTGCCAGCAGCCCCGAGGGGGCAGGAGAGACCCAGTACTTC. The J gene is TRBJ2-7, the V gene TRBV7-2; 7 positions match TRBD1. The DNA end is more similar to TRBJ2-5, so the J call may be wrong. Germline V lookup: CDR1 SGHTA, CDR2 FQGNSA. CDR3 length equals 14 residues.

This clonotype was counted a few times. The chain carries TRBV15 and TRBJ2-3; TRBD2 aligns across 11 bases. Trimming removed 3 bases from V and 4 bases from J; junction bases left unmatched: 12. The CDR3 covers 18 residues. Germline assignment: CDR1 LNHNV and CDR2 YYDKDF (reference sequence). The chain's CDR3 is CATSSPPGLAGGSDTQYF. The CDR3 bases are TGTGCCACCAGCAGTCCCCCCGGGCTAGCGGGGGGCTCAGATACGCAGTATTTT.

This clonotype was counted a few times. The CDR3 spells CASSLGGDPVGELFF. The DNA of the CDR3 is TGCGCCAGCAGCTTGGGGGGAGACCCGGTCGGGGAGCTGTTTTTT. The chain recombines TRBV5-1 with TRBJ2-2; D is possibly TRBD2 (5 bases). The CDR3 length is 15 residues. CDR1 SGHRS and CDR2 YFSETQ come from the germline V gene. Deletions cut 0 bases from V and 7 bases from J, with 13 bases between.

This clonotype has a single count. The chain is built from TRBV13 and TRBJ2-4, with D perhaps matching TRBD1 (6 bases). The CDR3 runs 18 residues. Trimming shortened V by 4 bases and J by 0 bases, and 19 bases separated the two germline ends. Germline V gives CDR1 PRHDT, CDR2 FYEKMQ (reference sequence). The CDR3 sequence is CASSSPGQTPTAKNIQYF. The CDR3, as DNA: TGTGCCAGCAGCTCGCCGGGACAAACGCCAACAGCCAAAAACATTCAGTACTTC. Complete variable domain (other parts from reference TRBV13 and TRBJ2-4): AAGVIQSPRHLIKEKRETATLKCYPIPRHDTVYWYQQGPGQDPQFLISFYEKMQSDKGSIPDRFSAQQFSDYHSELNMSSLELGDSALYFCASSSPGQTPTAKNIQYFGAGTRLSVL.

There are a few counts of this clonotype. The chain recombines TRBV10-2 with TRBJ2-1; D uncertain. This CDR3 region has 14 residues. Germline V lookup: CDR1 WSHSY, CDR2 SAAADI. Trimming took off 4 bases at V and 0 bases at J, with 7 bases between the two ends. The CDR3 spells CASSAADSYNEQFF. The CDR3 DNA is TGCGCCAGCAGTGCGGCGGACTCCTACAATGAGCAGTTCTTC.

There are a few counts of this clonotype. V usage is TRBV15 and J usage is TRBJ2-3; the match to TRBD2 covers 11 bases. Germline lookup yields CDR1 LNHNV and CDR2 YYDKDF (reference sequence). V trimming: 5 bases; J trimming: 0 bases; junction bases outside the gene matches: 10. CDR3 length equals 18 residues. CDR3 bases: TGTGCCACCAGCTCCGGGACTAGCGGAATCCTTAGCACAGATACGCAGTATTTT. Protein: CATSSGTSGILSTDTQYF.